A single sample is the source of the 10 T cell receptor beta chains below, sequenced in a study of spatial heterogeneity in lung cancer. Noted time point: sample taken at primary tumor resection. Whole RNA was taken from tumor, nontumor lung or frozen PBMC; it was then sequenced unsorted. TCRdb independently ran MiXCR on the 5' RACE reads; one entry per CDR3 protein. The sample holds some 44,000 distinct CDR3 sequences, around 13% seen once. The specimen comprised PBMCs, sampled at surgery. The receptors shown here come from a male donor with early-stage non-small cell lung cancer.

CDR3 region: CASSLAQGMGTNEKLFF. In DNA form, the CDR3 reads TGCGCCAGCAGCTTGGCCCAGGGTATGGGGACTAATGAAAAACTGTTTTTT. This chain links TRBV5-1 with TRBJ1-4, with D possibly being TRBD1 (5 bases). V lost 0 bases to trimming and J lost 2 bases, with 14 bases between them. Germline loops: CDR1 SGHRS, CDR2 YFSETQ. The CDR3 extends over 17 amino acids.

There are a few counts of this clonotype. The CDR3 coding sequence is TGTGCCAGCTCAGCAGGAGACAGGGGCCTGAAGTACGGCATTCAGTACTTC. This encodes CASSAGDRGLKYGIQYF. J is TRBJ2-4 and V is TRBV18; 8 bases are shared with TRBD1. Germline lookup yields CDR1 KGHSH and CDR2 LQKENI. Germline trimming cut 5 bases from V and 9 bases from J; bases unmatched to any gene: 18. This CDR3 has 17 residues.

The chain carries TRBV27 and TRBJ1-1; maybe TRBD1 (5 bases). Germline lookup yields CDR1 MNHEY and CDR2 SMNVEV (reference sequence). Trimming pared 6 bases from V and 8 bases from J, leaving 13 bases between. There are 12 residues in the CDR3. CDR3 bases: TGTGCCAGCAGAGCAGGGTGGGCAGAAGCTTTCTTT. Translated: CASRAGWAEAFF.

This clonotype was seen a few times. The chain employs TRBV20-1 and TRBJ1-4; 7 bases line up with TRBD1. Germline CDR1 DFQATT, CDR2 SNEGSKA (reference sequence). Unmatched junction bases numbered 8, after V lost 0 bases and J lost 1 base. This CDR3 has 17 residues. Here the CDR3 DNA reads TGCAGTGCTAGAGAAAGTCGACAGGGACGAACTAATGAAAAACTGTTTTTT. As protein: CSARESRQGRTNEKLFF.

This clonotype has just a few counts. The chain has TRBV12-3 or TRBV12-4 and TRBJ2-2; TRBD2 aligns across 11 bases. Germline trimming cut 5 bases from V and 6 bases from J; bases unmatched to any gene: 5. The CDR3 is 15 amino acids. CDR3 nucleotide sequence: TGTGCCAGCAGTCTACTAGCGGGGGAGGCCGGGGAGCTGTTTTTT. It yields the protein CASSLLAGEAGELFF.

This clonotype was observed a few times. CDR3 nucleotide sequence: TGTGCCAGCAGTGCCCCATCGGCGAGCACCGGGGAGCTGTTTTTT. Translation: CASSAPSASTGELFF. The chain has TRBV6-5 and TRBJ2-2, with D uncertain. The V and J ends lost 5 bases and 4 bases respectively, with 14 bases between them. CDR1 and CDR2 (germline): MNHEY, SVGAGI. There are 15 residues in the CDR3.

V is TRBV18 and J is TRBJ1-5; 9 bases fit TRBD1. CDR3 length: 15 residues. V shed 3 bases and J 6 bases; nucleotides not matched to a gene: 6. Germline-derived CDR1 and CDR2 are KGHSH and LQKENI. CDR3 nucleotide sequence: TGTGCCAGCTCACCGGGACAGGGAACGGGTCAGCCCCAGCATTTT. Protein sequence: CASSPGQGTGQPQHF.

The V and J genes are TRBV4-2 and TRBJ1-1; D unclear. This CDR3 spans 13 amino acids. V was pared by 3 bases and J by 0 bases, with 5 bases between. Germline V gene sequence: CDR1 LGHNA, CDR2 YNFKEQ. In DNA, the CDR3 is TGTGCCAGCAGCCAGGTCCTGAACACTGAAGCTTTCTTT. Encoded protein: CASSQVLNTEAFF.

This chain connects TRBV5-6 to TRBJ2-2; D is possibly TRBD1 (5 bases). The CDR3 covers 15 residues. Trimming removed 1 base from V and 3 bases from J, with 10 bases in between. Germline loops: CDR1 SGHDT, CDR2 YYEEEE. CDR3 residues: CASSLSGAHTGELFF. CDR3 sequence (DNA): TGTGCCAGCAGCTTGAGTGGGGCTCACACCGGGGAGCTGTTTTTT.

The rearrangement joins TRBV19 to TRBJ1-4; no clear D. The CDR3 is 15 amino acids. Trimming left V 7 bases short and J 0 bases short, with 12 bases between. In germline, CDR1 is LNHDA, CDR2 SQIVND (reference sequence). CDR3 residues: CASTRGVATNEKLFF. CDR3 coding DNA: TGTGCCAGTACCCGCGGGGTGGCAACTAATGAAAAACTGTTTTTT.